The subject of this entry is one TCR beta chain. This CDR3 spans 14 amino acids. In germline, CDR1 is LGHNA, CDR2 YSLEER. V lost 4 bases, J lost 4 bases, and 3 bases stayed unmatched. Profiling relied on immunoSEQ multiplex PCR, and the TCRdb table lists in-frame clones only, not all of them. The sample has around 110,000 clones; more than 70% are singletons. This entry belongs to a study of control samples from healthy donors and cancer patients. The receptor was isolated from a woman between 70 and 85 years old in good health. The rearrangement joins TRBV4-3 to TRBJ2-5; 10 positions match TRBD1. Sequencing was carried out using blood. The CDR3 region has the DNA TGCGCCAGCAGCCCCGGACAGGGGGGAGAGACCCAGTACTTC. As protein: CASSPGQGGETQYF.